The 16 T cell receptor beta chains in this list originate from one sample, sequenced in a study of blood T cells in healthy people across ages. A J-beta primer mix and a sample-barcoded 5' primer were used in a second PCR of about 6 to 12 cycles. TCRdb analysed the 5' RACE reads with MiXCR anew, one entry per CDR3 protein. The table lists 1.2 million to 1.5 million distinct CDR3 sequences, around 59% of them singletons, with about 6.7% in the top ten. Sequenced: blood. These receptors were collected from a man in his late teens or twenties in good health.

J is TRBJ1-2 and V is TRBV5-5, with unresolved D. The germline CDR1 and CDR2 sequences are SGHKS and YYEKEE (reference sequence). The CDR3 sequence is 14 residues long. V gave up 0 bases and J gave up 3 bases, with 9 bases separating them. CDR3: CASSLARADYGYTF. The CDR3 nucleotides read TGTGCCAGCAGCTTGGCCCGGGCCGACTATGGCTACACCTTC.

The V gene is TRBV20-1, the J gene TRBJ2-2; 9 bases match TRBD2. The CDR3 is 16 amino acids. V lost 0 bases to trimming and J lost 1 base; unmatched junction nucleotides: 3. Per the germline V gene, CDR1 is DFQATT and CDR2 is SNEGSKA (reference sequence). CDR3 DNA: TGCAGTGCTAGAGATCTACTAGCGGGGAACACCGGGGAGCTGTTTTTT. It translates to CSARDLLAGNTGELFF.

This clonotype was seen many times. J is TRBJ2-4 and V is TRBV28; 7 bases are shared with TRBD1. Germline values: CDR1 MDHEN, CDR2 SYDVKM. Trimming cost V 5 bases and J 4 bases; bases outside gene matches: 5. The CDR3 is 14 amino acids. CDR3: CASSPGTEKNIQYF. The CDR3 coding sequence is TGTGCCAGCAGTCCCGGGACAGAGAAAAACATTCAGTACTTC.

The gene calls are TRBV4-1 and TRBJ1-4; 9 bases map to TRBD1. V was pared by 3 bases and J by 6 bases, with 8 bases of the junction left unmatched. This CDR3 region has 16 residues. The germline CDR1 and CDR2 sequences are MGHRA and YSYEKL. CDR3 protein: CASSQGLGQGDEKLFF. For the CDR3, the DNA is TGCGCCAGCAGCCAGGGCCTGGGACAGGGTGATGAAAAACTGTTTTTT.

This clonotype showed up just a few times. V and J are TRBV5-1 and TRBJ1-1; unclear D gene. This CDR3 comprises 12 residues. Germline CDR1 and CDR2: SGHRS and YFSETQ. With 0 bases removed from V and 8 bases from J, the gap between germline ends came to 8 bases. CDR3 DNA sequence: TGCGCCAGCAGCTTGGGTGGAGAGGAAGCTTTCTTT. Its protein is CASSLGGEEAFF.

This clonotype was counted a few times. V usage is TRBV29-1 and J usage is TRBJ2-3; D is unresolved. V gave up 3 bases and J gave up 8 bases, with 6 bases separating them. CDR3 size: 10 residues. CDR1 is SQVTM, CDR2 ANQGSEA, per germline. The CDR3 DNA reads TGCAGCGTTGACGATGGTACGCAGTATTTT. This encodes CSVDDGTQYF.

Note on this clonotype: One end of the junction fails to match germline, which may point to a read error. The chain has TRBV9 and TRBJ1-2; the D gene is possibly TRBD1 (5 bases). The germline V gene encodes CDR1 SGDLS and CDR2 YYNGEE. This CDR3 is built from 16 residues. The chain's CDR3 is CASSVDWGTLNYGYTF. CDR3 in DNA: TGTGCCAGCAGCGTAGACTGGGGGACGCTTAACTACGGCTACACCTTC. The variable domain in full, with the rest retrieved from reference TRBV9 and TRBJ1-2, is DSGVTQTPKHLITATGQRVTLRCSPRSGDLSVYWYQQSLDQGLQFLIQYYNGEERAKGNILERFSAQQFPDLHSELNLSSLELGDSALYFCASSVDWGTLNYGYTFGSGTRLTVV.

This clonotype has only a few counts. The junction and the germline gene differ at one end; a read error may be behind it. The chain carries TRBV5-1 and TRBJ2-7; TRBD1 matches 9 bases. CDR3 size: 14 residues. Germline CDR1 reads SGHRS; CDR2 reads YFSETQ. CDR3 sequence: CASSGRQGAYEQYF. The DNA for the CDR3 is TGTGCCAGTAGTGGGAGACAGGGGGCCTACGAGCAGTACTTC.

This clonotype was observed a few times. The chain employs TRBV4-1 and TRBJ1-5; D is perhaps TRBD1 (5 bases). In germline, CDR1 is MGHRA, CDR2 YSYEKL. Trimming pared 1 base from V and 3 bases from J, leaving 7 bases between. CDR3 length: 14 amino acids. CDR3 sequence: CASSQGQSNQPQHF. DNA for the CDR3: TGCGCCAGCAGCCAAGGACAGTCCAATCAGCCCCAGCATTTT.

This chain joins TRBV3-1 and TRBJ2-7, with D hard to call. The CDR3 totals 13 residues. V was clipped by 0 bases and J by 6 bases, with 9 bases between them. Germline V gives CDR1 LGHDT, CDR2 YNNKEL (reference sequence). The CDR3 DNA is TGTGCCAGCAGCCAAGACCCTCCTAGCGAGCAGTACTTC. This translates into CASSQDPPSEQYF.

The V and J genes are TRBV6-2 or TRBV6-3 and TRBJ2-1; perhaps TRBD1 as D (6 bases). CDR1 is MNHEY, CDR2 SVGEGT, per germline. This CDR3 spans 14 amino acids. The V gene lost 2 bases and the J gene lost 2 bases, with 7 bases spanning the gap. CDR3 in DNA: TGTGCCAGCAGTTACCGGGACACCTACAATGAGCAGTTCTTC. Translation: CASSYRDTYNEQFF.

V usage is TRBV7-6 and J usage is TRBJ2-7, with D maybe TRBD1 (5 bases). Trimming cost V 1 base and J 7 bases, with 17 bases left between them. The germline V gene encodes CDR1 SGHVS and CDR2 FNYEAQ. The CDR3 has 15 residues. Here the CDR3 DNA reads TGTGCCAGCAGCTTAGGAGTGGGGCTCGAGAGGGAGCAGTACTTC. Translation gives CASSLGVGLEREQYF.

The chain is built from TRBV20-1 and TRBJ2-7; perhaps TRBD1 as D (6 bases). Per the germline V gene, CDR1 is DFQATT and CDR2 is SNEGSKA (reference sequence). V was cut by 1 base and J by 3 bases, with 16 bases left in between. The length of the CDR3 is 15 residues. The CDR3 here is CSARVPTGHFYEQYF. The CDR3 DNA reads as TGCAGTGCTAGAGTACCGACAGGACACTTCTACGAGCAGTACTTC.

The CDR3 sequence: CASSYSRTGELFF. The CDR3 DNA reads as TGTGCCAGCAGTTACTCTCGCACCGGGGAGCTGTTTTTT. The chain uses TRBV6-5 and TRBJ2-2; D is ambiguous. V lost 0 bases and J lost 4, with 3 bases in between. Germline V gives CDR1 MNHEY, CDR2 SVGAGI. The CDR3 is 13 residues long.

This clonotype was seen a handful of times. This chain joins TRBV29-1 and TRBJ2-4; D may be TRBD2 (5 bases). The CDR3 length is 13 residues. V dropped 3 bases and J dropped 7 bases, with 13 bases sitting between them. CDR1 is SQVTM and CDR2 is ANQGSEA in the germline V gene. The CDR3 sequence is CSVEWTSGNIQYF. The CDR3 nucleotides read TGCAGCGTTGAGTGGACCTCGGGGAACATTCAGTACTTC.

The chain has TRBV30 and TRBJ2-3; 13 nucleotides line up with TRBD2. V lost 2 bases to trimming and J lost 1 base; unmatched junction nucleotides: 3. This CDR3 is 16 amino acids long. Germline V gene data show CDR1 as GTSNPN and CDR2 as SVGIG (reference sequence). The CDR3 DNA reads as TGTGCCTGGAGTCCTGGACTAGCGGGAGGCACAGATACGCAGTATTTT. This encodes CAWSPGLAGGTDTQYF.